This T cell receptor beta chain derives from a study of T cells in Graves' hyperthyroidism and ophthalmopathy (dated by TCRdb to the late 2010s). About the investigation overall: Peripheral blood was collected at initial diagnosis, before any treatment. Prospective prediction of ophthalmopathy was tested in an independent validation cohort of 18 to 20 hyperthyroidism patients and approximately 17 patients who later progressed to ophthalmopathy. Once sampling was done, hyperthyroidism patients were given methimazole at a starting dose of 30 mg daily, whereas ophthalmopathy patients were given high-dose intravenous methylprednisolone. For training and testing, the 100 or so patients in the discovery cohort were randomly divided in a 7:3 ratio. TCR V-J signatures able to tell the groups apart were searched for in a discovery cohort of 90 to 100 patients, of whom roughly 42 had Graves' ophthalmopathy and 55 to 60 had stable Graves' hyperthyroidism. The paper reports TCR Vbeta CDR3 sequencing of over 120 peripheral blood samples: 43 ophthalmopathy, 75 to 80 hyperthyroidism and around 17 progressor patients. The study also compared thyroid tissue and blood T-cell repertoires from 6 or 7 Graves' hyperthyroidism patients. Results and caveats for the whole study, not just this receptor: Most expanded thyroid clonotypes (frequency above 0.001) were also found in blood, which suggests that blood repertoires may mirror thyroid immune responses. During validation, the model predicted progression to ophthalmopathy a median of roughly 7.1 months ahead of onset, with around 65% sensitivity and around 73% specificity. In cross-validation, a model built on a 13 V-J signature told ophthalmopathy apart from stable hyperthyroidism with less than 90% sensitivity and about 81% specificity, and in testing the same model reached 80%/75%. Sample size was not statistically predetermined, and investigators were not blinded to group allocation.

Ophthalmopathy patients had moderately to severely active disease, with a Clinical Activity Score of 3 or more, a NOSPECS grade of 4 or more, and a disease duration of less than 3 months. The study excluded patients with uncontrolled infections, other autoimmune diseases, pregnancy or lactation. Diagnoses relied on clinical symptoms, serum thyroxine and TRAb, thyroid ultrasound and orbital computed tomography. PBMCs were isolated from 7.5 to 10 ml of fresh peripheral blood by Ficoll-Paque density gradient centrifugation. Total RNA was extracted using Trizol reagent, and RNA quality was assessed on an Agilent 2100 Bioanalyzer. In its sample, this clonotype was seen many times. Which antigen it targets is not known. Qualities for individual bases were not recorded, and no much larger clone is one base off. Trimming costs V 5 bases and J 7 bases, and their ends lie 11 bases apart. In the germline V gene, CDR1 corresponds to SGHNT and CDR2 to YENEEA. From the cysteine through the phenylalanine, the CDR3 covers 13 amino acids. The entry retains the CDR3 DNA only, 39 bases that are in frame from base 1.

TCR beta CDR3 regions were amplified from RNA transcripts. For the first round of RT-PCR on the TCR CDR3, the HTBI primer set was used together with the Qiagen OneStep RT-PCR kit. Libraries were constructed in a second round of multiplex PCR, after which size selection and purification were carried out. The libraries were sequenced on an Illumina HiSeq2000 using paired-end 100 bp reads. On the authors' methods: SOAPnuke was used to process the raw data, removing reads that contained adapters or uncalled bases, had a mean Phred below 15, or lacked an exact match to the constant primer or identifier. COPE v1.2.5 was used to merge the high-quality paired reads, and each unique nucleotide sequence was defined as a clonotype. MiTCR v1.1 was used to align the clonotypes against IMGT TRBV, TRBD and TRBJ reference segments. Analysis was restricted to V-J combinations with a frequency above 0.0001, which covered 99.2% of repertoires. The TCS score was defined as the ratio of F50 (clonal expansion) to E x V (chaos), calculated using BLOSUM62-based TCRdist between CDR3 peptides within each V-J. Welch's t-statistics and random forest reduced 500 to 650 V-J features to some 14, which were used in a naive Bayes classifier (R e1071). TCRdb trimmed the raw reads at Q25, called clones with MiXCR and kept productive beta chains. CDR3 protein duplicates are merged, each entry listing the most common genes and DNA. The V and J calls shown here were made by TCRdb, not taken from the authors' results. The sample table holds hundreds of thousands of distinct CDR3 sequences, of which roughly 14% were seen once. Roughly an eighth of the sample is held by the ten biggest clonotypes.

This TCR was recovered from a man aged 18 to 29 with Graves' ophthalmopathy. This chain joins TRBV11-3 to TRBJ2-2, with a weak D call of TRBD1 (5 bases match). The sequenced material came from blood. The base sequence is TGTGCCAGCAGCCCCCAGGGAAGCGGGGAGCTGTTTTTT. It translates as CASSPQGSGELFF.